One and the same sample provided the 22 T cell receptor beta chains below, sequenced in a study of OX40 agonist ivuxolimab in advanced cancers. Some clones are missing from TCRdb's copy, which holds only in-frame ones; the method was immunoSEQ multiplex PCR. The sample contains 37,000 or so clones, 70% to 80% of which appear only once. The sample in question was CD4+ or CD8+ T cells sorted from blood, obtained in a trial of the OX40 agonist ivuxolimab. The receptors were sampled from an adult with an advanced solid tumor such as melanoma, head and neck, liver or kidney cancer.

This clone was found a few times. The V gene is TRBV30, the J gene TRBJ1-2; D gene unclear. V lost 7 bases and J lost 6, with 18 bases in between. This CDR3 contains 13 residues. Germline V gives CDR1 GTSNPN, CDR2 SVGIG (reference sequence). The DNA for the CDR3 is TGTGCCTTCCCGAGGTCGGAGGGCGATGGCTACACCTTC. It codes for CAFPRSEGDGYTF.

The CDR3 coding sequence is TGTGCCTGGAGTGTAAGCAGCTATGGCTACACCTTC. Translating gives CAWSVSSYGYTF. The rearrangement joins TRBV30 to TRBJ1-2; unclear D gene. This CDR3 contains 12 residues. Looked up from germline, CDR1 is GTSNPN and CDR2 is SVGIG (reference sequence). The V end lost 0 bases, the J end lost 4 bases, and 6 bases lay between the germline ends.

V usage is TRBV2 and J usage is TRBJ1-1; D perhaps matches TRBD1 (6 bases). CDR1 is SNHLY and CDR2 is FYNNEI in the germline V gene. This CDR3 has 14 residues. The V end was cut by 7 bases, the J end by 0 bases, with 12 bases between. This chain's CDR3 is CASTLDSLNTEAFF. Here the CDR3 DNA reads TGTGCCAGCACCTTGGACAGTTTGAACACTGAAGCTTTCTTT.

Only a few counts were recorded for this clone. The V and J genes are TRBV7-9 and TRBJ1-2; 8 positions agree with TRBD1. The CDR3 length is 14 residues. CDR1 and CDR2 from the germline V gene are SEHNR and FQNEAQ (reference sequence). Losses at the gene ends were 4 bases for V and 4 bases for J; bases not matched to a gene: 5. The CDR3 nucleotides are TGTGCCAGCAGCTCCGGGACAGGAGCCTATGGCTACACCTTC. Residues: CASSSGTGAYGYTF.

CDR3 sequence: CASSSLGFAEQFF. The CDR3 DNA is TGTGCCAGCAGTTCCTTAGGGTTTGCTGAGCAGTTCTTC. The genes are TRBV27 and TRBJ2-1, with D unclear. Germline loops: CDR1 MNHEY, CDR2 SMNVEV (reference sequence). The CDR3 length is 13 residues. V gave up 4 bases and J gave up 9 bases, with 13 bases separating them.

This clone was observed a single time. The genes are TRBV7-8 and TRBJ1-1; D may be TRBD1 (5 bases). Between the trimmed V and J ends, which lost 8 bases and 2 bases, there was a span of 15 bases. Germline CDR1 is SGHVS and CDR2 is FQNEAQ. The CDR3 has 14 amino acids. CDR3 coding DNA: TGTGCCAGCTTGTCCGGCCAGGGAAACACTGAAGCTTTCTTT. Residues: CASLSGQGNTEAFF. Together with reference TRBV7-8 and TRBJ1-1, the CDR3 gives the full variable domain: GAGVSQSPRYKVAKRGQDVALRCDPISGHVSLFWYQQALGQGPEFLTYFQNEAQLDKSGLPSDRFFAERPEGSVSTLKIQRTQQEDSAVYLCASLSGQGNTEAFFGQGTRLTVV.

The J gene is TRBJ1-1, the V gene TRBV28; 9 bases are shared with TRBD1. The CDR3 totals 15 residues. Germline V gene lookup returns CDR1 MDHEN and CDR2 SYDVKM. The J segment lost 0 bases and the V segment lost 6 bases, leaving 5 bases of the junction unmatched. CDR3: CASRIYRGLNTEAFF. CDR3 nucleotides: TGTGCCAGCAGGATCTACAGGGGGCTGAACACTGAAGCTTTCTTT.

The genes are TRBV2 and TRBJ2-2, with D maybe TRBD1 (7 bases). CDR3 length: 15 amino acids. Germline V gives CDR1 SNHLY, CDR2 FYNNEI. V was shortened by 7 bases and J by 1 base, with 13 bases between the two germline ends. CDR3 coding DNA: TGTGCCAGCACACGCCAGGGGGGGAACACCGGGGAGCTGTTTTTT. Translated: CASTRQGGNTGELFF.

This clone was seen a handful of times. The rearrangement uses TRBV5-1 and TRBJ1-2, with no clear D. CDR3 length: 14 residues. Per the germline V gene, CDR1 is SGHRS and CDR2 is YFSETQ. Trimming left V 1 base short and J 6 bases short, with 13 bases between. The CDR3 region has the DNA TGCGCCAGCAGCTTGAGCGGGGAGGCGGATGGCTACACCTTC. It specifies CASSLSGEADGYTF.

Regarding this clone: Its ends do not fully match the called genes, so a read error is possible. This chain connects TRBV10-3 to TRBJ2-5; 7 nucleotides align to TRBD1. The germline CDR1 and CDR2 sequences are ENHRY and SYGVKD. The CDR3 runs 14 residues. In DNA form, the CDR3 reads TGTGCCAGCAGTTCCGGACAGGCCCAAGAGACCCAGTACTTC. Protein product: CASSSGQAQETQYF.

The V gene is TRBV4-3, the J gene TRBJ2-1; TRBD2 matches 11 bases. The CDR3 loop spans 16 amino acids. After removal of 0 bases from V and 9 bases from J, the junction contained 7 bases not matched to a gene. The V gene's germline CDR1 is LGHNA and CDR2 YSLEER. CDR3 sequence: CASSQEGGLAGGEQFF. CDR3 sequence (DNA): TGCGCCAGCAGCCAAGAAGGAGGGCTAGCGGGAGGTGAGCAGTTCTTC.

The chain has TRBV6-5 and TRBJ1-2; 7 bases are shared with TRBD1. This CDR3 has 13 residues. Trimming at V came to 6 bases and at J to 4 bases, leaving 5 bases not matched to a gene. Germline CDR1 is MNHEY and CDR2 is SVGAGI. The CDR3 DNA follows: TGTGCCAGCAGACCCGGACAGGCCTATGGCTACACCTTC. As protein: CASRPGQAYGYTF.

This chain connects TRBV11-2 to TRBJ2-7, with D possibly being TRBD1 (6 bases). CDR1 and CDR2 from the germline V gene are SGHAT and FQNNGV. The CDR3 consists of 13 residues. Trimming took off 1 base at V and 12 bases at J, with 16 bases between the two ends. The CDR3 reads CASSLVGVTGPYF. CDR3 sequence (DNA): TGTGCCAGCAGCTTAGTGGGGGTGACAGGACCGTACTTC.

This chain connects TRBV10-3 to TRBJ2-5; possibly TRBD1 for D (5 bases). The CDR3 has 15 amino acids. The V and J ends lost 4 bases and 5 bases respectively, with 17 bases between them. Germline-derived CDR1 and CDR2 are ENHRY and SYGVKD. The DNA of the CDR3 is TGTGCCATCAGTGCGTCGGACACCCTTGGGGAGACCCAGTACTTC. It is translated as CAISASDTLGETQYF.

The V call is TRBV28, the J call TRBJ2-2, with 10 bases aligning to TRBD2. There are 17 residues in the CDR3. With 4 bases clipped from V and 5 bases from J, the junction kept 10 bases outside the gene matches. Germline CDR1 and CDR2: MDHEN and SYDVKM. The CDR3 spells CASSYIPLTSGTGELFF. CDR3 in DNA: TGTGCCAGCAGTTACATCCCCCTGACTAGCGGGACCGGGGAGCTGTTTTTT.

Comment on this clone: One end of the junction does not line up with germline, which may come from a read error. The V call is TRBV15, the J call TRBJ1-2; 8 bases agree with TRBD1. The length of the CDR3 is 16 residues. Per germline, CDR1 LNHNV and CDR2 YYDKDF (reference sequence). This CDR3 reads CATGRERDRLSYGYTF. For the CDR3, the DNA is TGTGCCACCGGCAGAGAGAGGGACAGGCTTTCCTATGGCTACACCTTC.

In this sample, this clone turned up once. This chain connects TRBV7-9 to TRBJ2-7, with unresolved D. CDR1 is SEHNR, CDR2 FQNEAQ, per germline (reference sequence). The CDR3 has 15 amino acids. Trimming stripped 3 bases from V and 0 bases from J, with 12 bases between. The CDR3 sequence is CASSFGPEGSYEQYF. The DNA of the CDR3 is TGTGCCAGCAGCTTTGGACCCGAAGGCTCCTACGAGCAGTACTTC. Supplemented by reference TRBV7-9 and TRBJ2-7, the full variable domain reads DTGVSQNPRHKITKRGQNVTFRCDPISEHNRLYWYRQTLGQGPEFLTYFQNEAQLEKSRLLSDRFSAERPKGSFSTLEIQRTEQGDSAMYLCASSFGPEGSYEQYFGPGTRLTVT.

This chain joins TRBV11-1 and TRBJ1-2; D is perhaps TRBD1 (6 bases). Trimming removed 4 bases at V and 6 bases at J, with 15 bases between. There are 14 residues in the CDR3. Germline values: CDR1 SGHAT, CDR2 FQDESV (reference sequence). The CDR3 region is CASSYKDRSDGYTF. DNA of the CDR3: TGTGCCAGCAGCTATAAGGACAGATCGGATGGCTACACCTTC.

This clone was seen a handful of times. The V and J genes are TRBV5-1 and TRBJ2-7; D gene unclear. Trimming removed 0 bases at V and 3 bases at J, with 10 bases between. Germline loops: CDR1 SGHRS, CDR2 YFSETQ. There are 14 residues in the CDR3. CDR3 residues: CASSLGDPFYEQYF. In DNA, the CDR3 is TGCGCCAGCAGCTTGGGAGATCCCTTCTACGAGCAGTACTTC.

CDR3 bases: TGTGCCAGCAGATTCCCCCAGACAGGGGGCAGGGATGAGCAGTTCTTC. Protein: CASRFPQTGGRDEQFF. The chain couples TRBV28 to TRBJ2-1; 10 bases are shared with TRBD1. After removal of 6 bases from V and 8 bases from J, the junction contained 13 bases not matched to a gene. Germline V gene data show CDR1 as MDHEN and CDR2 as SYDVKM. The CDR3 length is 16 residues. The full variable domain, in which reference TRBV28 and TRBJ2-1 provide the parts outside the CDR3, is DVKVTQSSRYLVKRTGEKVFLECVQDMDHENMFWYRQDPGLGLRLIYFSYDVKMKEKGDIPEGYSVSREKKERFSLILESASTNQTSMYLCASRFPQTGGRDEQFFGPGTRLTVL.

V gene TRBV18 combines with J gene TRBJ2-2; D uncertain. The CDR3 has 14 amino acids. V was cut by 2 bases and J by 1 base, with 5 bases left in between. The V gene's germline CDR1 is KGHSH and CDR2 LQKENI. CDR3 coding DNA: TGTGCCAGCTCACCAGATATGAACACCGGGGAGCTGTTTTTT. Its protein is CASSPDMNTGELFF.

The chain couples TRBV5-6 to TRBJ2-1; 7 bases align to TRBD2. The germline V gene has CDR1 SGHDT and CDR2 YYEEEE. This CDR3 has 16 amino acids. V lost 4 bases to trimming and J lost 1 base; unmatched junction nucleotides: 8. The CDR3 bases are TGTGCCAGCAGCCTTGAACCTAGCGGATCCTACAATGAGCAGTTCTTC. As protein: CASSLEPSGSYNEQFF.